This T cell receptor (beta chain) originates from a study of cytomegalovirus exposure and HLA in healthy donors. Overall study findings and caveats: Testing in vitro showed three CMV-associated chains specific for CMV antigens. In a later analysis, across HLA loci, associated TCR counts were highest for DRB1, lowest for HLA-C.

Comments on this clone: Antigen unknown.

Primers included in the PCR were 60 Vbeta and 13 Jbeta primers. Data came from immunoSEQ multiplex PCR; TCRdb stores just in-frame clones and leaves some out. Of about 150,000 clones listed, about two thirds were seen once; the top ten hold around 1.9%. Sequencing was performed on PBMCs. This TCR derives from a woman aged 55-70 years in good health and CMV-seropositive.

The chain's CDR3 is CATARELNEKLFF. CDR3 DNA sequence: TGTGCCACCGCGAGGGAACTTAATGAAAAACTGTTTTTT. V is TRBV6-5 and J is TRBJ1-4, with unresolved D. CDR3 size: 13 residues. V was clipped by 10 bases and J by 4 bases, with 13 bases between them. Germline CDR1 is MNHEY and CDR2 is SVGAGI.